This section outlines one TCR beta chain sequence together with its context. Its target is unknown. The sample originates from a study of T cells in localized non-small cell lung cancer. Study observations and caveats: Of the top 100 tumor clones, median around 50 were in adjacent lung, some 30 among its top 100. Sequencing was limited to one tumor region, leaving the possibility of heterogeneity open. Clonality of T cells reached its maximum in uninvolved adjacent lung, surpassing tumor.

The germline V gene encodes CDR1 MNHEY and CDR2 SMNVEV (reference sequence). Between the trimmed V and J ends, which lost 2 bases and 5 bases, there was a span of 9 bases. The CDR3 totals 13 residues. The table came from immunoSEQ multiplex PCR; TCRdb's copy has only in-frame clones and leaves some out. The table shows roughly 38,000 clones, with more than 80% occurring only once. Specimen: peripheral blood mononuclear cells, collected before any cancer treatment. The clonotype was recovered from a male donor aged 60 or older with stage II lung adenocarcinoma. The chain employs TRBV27 and TRBJ2-5; tentative D call: TRBD2 (6 bases). This CDR3 reads CASSLGGGETQYF. CDR3 DNA: TGTGCCAGCAGTTTAGGGGGAGGCGAGACCCAGTACTTC.